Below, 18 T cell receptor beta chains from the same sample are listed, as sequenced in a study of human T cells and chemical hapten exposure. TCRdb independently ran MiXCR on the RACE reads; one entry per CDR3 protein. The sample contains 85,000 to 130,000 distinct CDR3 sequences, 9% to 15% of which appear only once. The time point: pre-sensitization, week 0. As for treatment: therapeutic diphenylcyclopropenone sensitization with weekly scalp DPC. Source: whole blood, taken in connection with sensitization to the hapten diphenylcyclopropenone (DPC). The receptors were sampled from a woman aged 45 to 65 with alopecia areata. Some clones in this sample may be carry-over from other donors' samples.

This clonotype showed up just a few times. CDR3 nucleotides: TGTGCCAGCAGTTTCGGGGTGGCGGAGCGAGAGACCCAGTACTTC. Translated, it gives CASSFGVAERETQYF. V and J are TRBV28 and TRBJ2-5, with a tentative D call TRBD2 (5 bases). The germline CDR1 and CDR2 sequences are MDHEN and SYDVKM. Trimming left V 3 bases short and J 4 bases short, with 15 bases between. The CDR3 has 15 amino acids. Full variable domain (outside the CDR3, taken from reference TRBV28 and TRBJ2-5): DVKVTQSSRYLVKRTGEKVFLECVQDMDHENMFWYRQDPGLGLRLIYFSYDVKMKEKGDIPEGYSVSREKKERFSLILESASTNQTSMYLCASSFGVAERETQYFGPGTRLLVL.

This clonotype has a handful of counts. CDR3 in DNA: TGTGCCAGCTCACCAAGGGGCAGCGGGAGGGGAAACGAGCAGTTCTTC. Translating gives CASSPRGSGRGNEQFF. The J gene is TRBJ2-1, the V gene TRBV18; 10 bases align to TRBD2. The V gene end was trimmed by 2 bases and the J gene end by 10 bases; junction bases not matched to a gene: 11. Germline V gene sequence: CDR1 KGHSH, CDR2 LQKENI. The CDR3 consists of 16 residues.

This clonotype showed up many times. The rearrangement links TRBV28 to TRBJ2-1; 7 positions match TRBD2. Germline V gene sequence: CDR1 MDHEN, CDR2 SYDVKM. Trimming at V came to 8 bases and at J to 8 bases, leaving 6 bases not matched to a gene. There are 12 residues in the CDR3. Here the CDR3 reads CASSGGSDEQFF. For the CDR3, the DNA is TGTGCCAGCTCGGGCGGGAGCGATGAGCAGTTCTTC.

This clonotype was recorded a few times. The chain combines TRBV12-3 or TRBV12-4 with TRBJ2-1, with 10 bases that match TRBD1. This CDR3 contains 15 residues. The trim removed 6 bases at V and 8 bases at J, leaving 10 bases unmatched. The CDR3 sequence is CASRSPGQGNYEQFF. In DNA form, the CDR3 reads TGTGCCAGCAGATCACCGGGACAGGGGAATTATGAGCAGTTCTTC.

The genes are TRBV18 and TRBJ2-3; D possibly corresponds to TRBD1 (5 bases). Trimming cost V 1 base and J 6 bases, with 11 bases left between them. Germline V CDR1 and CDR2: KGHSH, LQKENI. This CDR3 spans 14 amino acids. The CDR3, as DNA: TGTGCCAGCTCACCACTAAGGGGCTGGGATACGCAGTATTTT. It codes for CASSPLRGWDTQYF.

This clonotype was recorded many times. The CDR3 spells CASSSGTVNEKLFF. DNA of the CDR3: TGTGCCAGCAGTTCTGGAACAGTTAATGAAAAACTGTTTTTT. The V and J genes are TRBV28 and TRBJ1-4; D unresolved. CDR3 length: 14 amino acids. V lost 4 bases, J lost 4 bases, and 10 bases lay in between. Germline V gene lookup returns CDR1 MDHEN and CDR2 SYDVKM.

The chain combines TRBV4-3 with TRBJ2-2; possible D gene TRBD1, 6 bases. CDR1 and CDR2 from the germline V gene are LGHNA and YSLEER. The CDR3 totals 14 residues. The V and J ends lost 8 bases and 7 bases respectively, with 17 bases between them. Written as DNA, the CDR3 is TGCGCCAGCCGGAGCGGCAGGGGCTTCGGGGAGCTGTTTTTT. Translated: CASRSGRGFGELFF.

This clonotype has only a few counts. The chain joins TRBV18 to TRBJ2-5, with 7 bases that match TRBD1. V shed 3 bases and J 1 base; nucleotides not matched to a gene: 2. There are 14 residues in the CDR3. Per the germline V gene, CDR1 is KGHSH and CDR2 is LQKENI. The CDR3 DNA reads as TGTGCCAGCTCACCGGGACAGCGCCAAGAGACCCAGTACTTC. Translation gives CASSPGQRQETQYF.

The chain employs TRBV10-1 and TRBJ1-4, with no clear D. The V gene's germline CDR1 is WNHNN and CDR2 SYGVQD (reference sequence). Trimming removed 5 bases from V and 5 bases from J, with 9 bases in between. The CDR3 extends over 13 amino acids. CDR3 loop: CASSFGMNEKLFF. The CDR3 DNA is TGCGCCAGCAGTTTTGGCATGAATGAAAAACTGTTTTTT.

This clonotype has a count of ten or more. The CDR3 loop is CASSHRYQETQYF. The CDR3 coding sequence is TGTGCCAGCAGCCATAGGTACCAAGAGACCCAGTACTTC. The chain uses TRBV7-9 and TRBJ2-5; unclear D gene. The CDR3 is made up of 13 amino acids. V was cut by 5 bases and J by 0 bases, with 7 bases left in between. Germline CDR1 and CDR2: SEHNR and FQNEAQ (reference sequence). Based on the CDR3 plus reference TRBV7-9 and TRBJ2-5, the full variable domain is DTGVSQNPRHKITKRGQNVTFRCDPISEHNRLYWYRQTLGQGPEFLTYFQNEAQLEKSRLLSDRFSAERPKGSFSTLEIQRTEQGDSAMYLCASSHRYQETQYFGPGTRLLVL.

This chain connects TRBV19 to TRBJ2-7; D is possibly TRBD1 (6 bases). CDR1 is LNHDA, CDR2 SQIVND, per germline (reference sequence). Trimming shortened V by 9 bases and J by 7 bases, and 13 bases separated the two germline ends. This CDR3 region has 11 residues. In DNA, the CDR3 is TGTGCCAGACCACAGGGCCTGGAGCAGTACTTC. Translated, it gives CARPQGLEQYF.

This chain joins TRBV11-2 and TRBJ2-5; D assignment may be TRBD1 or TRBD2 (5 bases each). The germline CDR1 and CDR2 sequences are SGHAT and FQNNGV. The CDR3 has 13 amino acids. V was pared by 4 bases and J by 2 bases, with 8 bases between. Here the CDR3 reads CASSSEGQETQYF. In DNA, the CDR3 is TGTGCCAGCAGCTCTGAGGGGCAAGAGACCCAGTACTTC. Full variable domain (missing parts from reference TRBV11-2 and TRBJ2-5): EAGVAQSPRYKIIEKRQSVAFWCNPISGHATLYWYQQILGQGPKLLIQFQNNGVVDDSQLPKDRFSAERLKGVDSTLKIQPAKLEDSAVYLCASSSEGQETQYFGPGTRLLVL.

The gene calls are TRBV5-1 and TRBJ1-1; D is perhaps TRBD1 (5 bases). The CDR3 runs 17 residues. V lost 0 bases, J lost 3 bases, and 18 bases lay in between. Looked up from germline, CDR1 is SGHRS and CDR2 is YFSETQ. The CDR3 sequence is CASSLGAQGGTYTEAFF. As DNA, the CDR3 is TGCGCCAGCAGCTTGGGTGCCCAGGGTGGTACGTACACTGAAGCTTTCTTT.

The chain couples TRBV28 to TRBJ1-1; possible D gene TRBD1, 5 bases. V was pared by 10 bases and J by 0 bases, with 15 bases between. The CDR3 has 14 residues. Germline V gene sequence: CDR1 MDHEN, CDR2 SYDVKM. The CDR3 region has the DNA TGTGCCACCAGCGGGGGATTGGTGAACACTGAAGCTTTCTTT. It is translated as CATSGGLVNTEAFF.

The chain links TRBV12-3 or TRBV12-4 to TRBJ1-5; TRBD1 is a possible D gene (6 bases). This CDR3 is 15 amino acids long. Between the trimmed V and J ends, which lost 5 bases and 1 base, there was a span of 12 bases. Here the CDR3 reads CASSLTGISNQPQHF. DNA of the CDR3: TGTGCCAGCAGTCTAACAGGGATAAGCAATCAGCCCCAGCATTTT.

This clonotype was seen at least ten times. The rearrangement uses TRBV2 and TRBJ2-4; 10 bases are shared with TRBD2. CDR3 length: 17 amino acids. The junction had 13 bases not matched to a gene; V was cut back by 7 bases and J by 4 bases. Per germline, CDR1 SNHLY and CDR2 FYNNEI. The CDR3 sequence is CASTKPPSGGGKNIQYF. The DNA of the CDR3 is TGTGCCAGCACCAAACCCCCCAGCGGGGGGGGAAAAAACATTCAGTACTTC.

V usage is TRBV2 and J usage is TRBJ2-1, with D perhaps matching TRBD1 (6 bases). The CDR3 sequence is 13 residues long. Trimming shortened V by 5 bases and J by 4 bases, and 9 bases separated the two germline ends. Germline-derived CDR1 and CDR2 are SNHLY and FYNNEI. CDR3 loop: CASSLDSYNEQFF. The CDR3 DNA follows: TGTGCCAGCAGTTTGGACAGTTACAATGAGCAGTTCTTC. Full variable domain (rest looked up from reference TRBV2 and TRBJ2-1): EPEVTQTPSHQVTQMGQEVILRCVPISNHLYFYWYRQILGQKVEFLVSFYNNEISEKSEIFDDQFSVERPDGSNFTLKIRSTKLEDSAMYFCASSLDSYNEQFFGPGTRLTVL.

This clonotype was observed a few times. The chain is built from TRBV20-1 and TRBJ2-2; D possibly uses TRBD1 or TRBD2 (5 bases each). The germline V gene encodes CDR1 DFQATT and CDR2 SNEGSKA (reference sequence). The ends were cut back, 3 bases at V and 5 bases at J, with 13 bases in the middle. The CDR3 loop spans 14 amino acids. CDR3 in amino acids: CSASTGPRTGELFF. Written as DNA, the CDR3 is TGCAGTGCTAGTACGGGACCGCGAACCGGGGAGCTGTTTTTT.